The text below deals with one T cell receptor beta chain. The sample originates from a study of OX40 agonist ivuxolimab in advanced cancers. Trimming took 5 bases from V and 4 from J, leaving 6 bases between them. CDR3 size: 12 residues. Germline assignment: CDR1 MNHNS and CDR2 SASEGT. The repertoire was sequenced with immunoSEQ multiplex PCR; TCRdb's copy has only in-frame clones and lacks some. The table lists 70,000 or so clones, about nine tenths of them singletons. This chain links TRBV6-1 with TRBJ2-1; D ambiguous. The clonotype comes from an adult with an advanced solid tumor such as melanoma, head and neck, liver or kidney cancer. Sequences were derived from CD4+ or CD8+ T cells sorted from blood, sampled in a trial of the OX40 agonist ivuxolimab. The CDR3 DNA sequence: TGTGCCAGCAGTCGTCCTTACAATGAGCAGTTCTTC. Its protein product is CASSRPYNEQFF.